Below, 7 T cell receptor beta chains from the same sample are listed, as sequenced in a study of blood T cell repertoires in COVID-19. Sequenced by immunoSEQ multiplex PCR; TCRdb stores in-frame clones only, minus some. The sample has about 75,000 clones, approximately 88% seen once; the top ten hold about 6%. Sequenced material: peripheral blood. These receptors originate from a woman in her 70s with acute or convalescent COVID-19.

The V call is TRBV28, the J call TRBJ1-2, with 8 nucleotides matching TRBD1. The CDR3 contains 15 residues. Germline-derived CDR1 and CDR2 are MDHEN and SYDVKM. V lost 1 base to trimming and J lost 8 bases; unmatched junction nucleotides: 9. This chain's CDR3 is CASSLFGTGGRGYTF. DNA for the CDR3: TGTGCCAGCAGTTTATTTGGGACAGGAGGTAGGGGCTACACCTTC.

The rearrangement joins TRBV29-1 to TRBJ2-5, with TRBD1 matching 9 bases. Germline values: CDR1 SQVTM, CDR2 ANQGSEA. This CDR3 region has 13 residues. The ends lost 3 bases at V and 5 bases at J; junction bases unmatched: 4. In DNA, the CDR3 is TGCAGCGTTGAGGGACAGGGCGGGGAGACCCAGTACTTC. Translating it yields CSVEGQGGETQYF.

The V call is TRBV13, the J call TRBJ2-5, with TRBD2 identical over 9 bases. The CDR3 consists of 12 residues. The V gene's germline CDR1 is PRHDT and CDR2 FYEKMQ (reference sequence). Trimming took 6 bases from V and 5 from J; bases not matched to a gene: 1. The CDR3 region is CASRAGGETQYF. As DNA, the CDR3 is TGTGCCAGCAGAGCGGGAGGCGAGACCCAGTACTTC.

The CDR3 loop is CASSKASLREGMDEQYF. CDR3 sequence (DNA): TGTGCCAGCAGCAAAGCGTCCTTGCGGGAGGGCATGGACGAGCAGTACTTC. The rearrangement links TRBV21-1 to TRBJ2-7; no check of the table's D call, TRBD2, against the DNA was made. TRBV21-1 is marked as a pseudogene. The CDR3 totals 17 residues.

The chain links TRBV4-2 to TRBJ2-5; the match to TRBD2 covers 8 bases. The CDR3 sequence is 15 residues long. Germline lookup yields CDR1 LGHNA and CDR2 YNFKEQ. Trimming cost V 3 bases and J 2 bases; bases outside gene matches: 5. CDR3 DNA: TGTGCCAGCAGCCAGTTACTAGCGGCTCAAGAGACCCAGTACTTC. Protein sequence: CASSQLLAAQETQYF.

The rearrangement joins TRBV6-5 to TRBJ2-5; no clear D gene. The germline V gene has CDR1 MNHEY and CDR2 SVGAGI. V was shortened by 4 bases and J by 4 bases, with 7 bases between the two germline ends. The CDR3 consists of 12 residues. The CDR3 region has the DNA TGTGCCAGCAGTTCCCCATTAGAGACCCAGTACTTC. Translation: CASSSPLETQYF.

V and J are TRBV10-3 and TRBJ1-6; 9 bases agree with TRBD1. The germline V gene has CDR1 ENHRY and CDR2 SYGVKD. V lost 6 bases and J lost 7; bases outside the gene matches: 13. The CDR3 consists of 17 residues. This CDR3 is CAIRGRAGQGRNSPLHF. CDR3 in DNA: TGTGCCATCAGGGGAAGGGCCGGACAGGGGCGCAATTCACCCCTCCACTTT.